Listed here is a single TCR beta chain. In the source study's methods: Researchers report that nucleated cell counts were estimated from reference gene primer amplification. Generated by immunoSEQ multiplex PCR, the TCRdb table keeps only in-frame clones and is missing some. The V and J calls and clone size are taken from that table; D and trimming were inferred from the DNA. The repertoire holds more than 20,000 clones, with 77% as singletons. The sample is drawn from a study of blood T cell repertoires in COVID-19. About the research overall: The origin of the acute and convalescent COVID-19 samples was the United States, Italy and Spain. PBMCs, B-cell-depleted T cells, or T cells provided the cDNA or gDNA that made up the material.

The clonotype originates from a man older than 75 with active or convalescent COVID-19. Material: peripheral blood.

The CDR3 bases are TGCGCCAGCAGCCAAGATACCGTGGGACAGGGAGGGGATACGCAGTATTTT. Residues: CASSQDTVGQGGDTQYF. The chain links TRBV4-3 to TRBJ2-3, with 9 bases fitting TRBD1. The germline CDR1 and CDR2 sequences are LGHNA and YSLEER. Trimming cost V 0 bases and J 6 bases; bases outside gene matches: 10. This CDR3 has 17 residues.